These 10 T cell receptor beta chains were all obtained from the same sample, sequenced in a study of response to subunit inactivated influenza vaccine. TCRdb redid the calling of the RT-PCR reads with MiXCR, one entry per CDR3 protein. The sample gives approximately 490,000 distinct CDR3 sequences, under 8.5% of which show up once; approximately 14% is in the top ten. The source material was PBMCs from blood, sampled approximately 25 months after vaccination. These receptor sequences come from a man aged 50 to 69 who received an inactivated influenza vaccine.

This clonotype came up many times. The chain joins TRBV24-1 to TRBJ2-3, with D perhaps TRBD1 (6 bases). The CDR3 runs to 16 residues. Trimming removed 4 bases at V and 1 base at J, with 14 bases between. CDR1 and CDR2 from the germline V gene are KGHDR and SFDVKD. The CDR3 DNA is TGTGCCACCAGTGAAGACAGGTTAGAAGGCACAGATACGCAGTATTTT. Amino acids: CATSEDRLEGTDTQYF.

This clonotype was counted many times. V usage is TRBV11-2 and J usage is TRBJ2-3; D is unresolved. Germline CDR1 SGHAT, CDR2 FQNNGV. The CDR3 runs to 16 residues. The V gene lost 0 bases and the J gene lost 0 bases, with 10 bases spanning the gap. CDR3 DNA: TGTGCCAGCAGCTTAGAGGCAGGATCTAGCACAGATACGCAGTATTTT. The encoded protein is CASSLEAGSSTDTQYF.

The DNA for the CDR3 is TGCAGTGCTCCGGGCGGGGGCCATGAGCAGTTCTTC. Its translation: CSAPGGGHEQFF. The chain is built from TRBV20-1 and TRBJ2-1; perhaps TRBD2 as D (7 bases). The CDR3 loop spans 12 amino acids. The germline CDR1 and CDR2 sequences are DFQATT and SNEGSKA (reference sequence). The V end lost 5 bases, the J end lost 8 bases, and 13 bases lay between the germline ends.

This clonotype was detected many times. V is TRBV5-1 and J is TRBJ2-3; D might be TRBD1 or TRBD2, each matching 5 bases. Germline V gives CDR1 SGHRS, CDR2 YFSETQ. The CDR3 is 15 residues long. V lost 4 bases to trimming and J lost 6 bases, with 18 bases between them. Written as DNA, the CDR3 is TGCGCCAGCAGCGTCGGGACCGACCCCCTCGATACGCAGTATTTT. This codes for CASSVGTDPLDTQYF.

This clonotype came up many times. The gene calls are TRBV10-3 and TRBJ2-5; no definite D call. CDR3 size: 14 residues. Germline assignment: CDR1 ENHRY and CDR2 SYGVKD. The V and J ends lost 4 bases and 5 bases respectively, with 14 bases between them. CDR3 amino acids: CAISGLGHRETQYF. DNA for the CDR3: TGTGCCATCAGTGGGCTGGGCCATCGGGAGACCCAGTACTTC.

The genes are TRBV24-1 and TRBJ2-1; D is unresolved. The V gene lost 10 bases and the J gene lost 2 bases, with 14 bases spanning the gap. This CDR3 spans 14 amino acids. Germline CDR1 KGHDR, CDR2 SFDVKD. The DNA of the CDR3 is TGTGCCACGGAGTCGGCCACTACCTACAATGAGCAGTTCTTC. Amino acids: CATESATTYNEQFF.

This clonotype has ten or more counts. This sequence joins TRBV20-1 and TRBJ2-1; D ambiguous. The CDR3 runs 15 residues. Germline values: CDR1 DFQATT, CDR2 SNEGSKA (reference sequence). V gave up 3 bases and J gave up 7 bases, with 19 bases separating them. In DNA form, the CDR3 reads TGCAGTGCTAGGGCCAAATCGTACAGATCTAATGAGCAGTTCTTC. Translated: CSARAKSYRSNEQFF.

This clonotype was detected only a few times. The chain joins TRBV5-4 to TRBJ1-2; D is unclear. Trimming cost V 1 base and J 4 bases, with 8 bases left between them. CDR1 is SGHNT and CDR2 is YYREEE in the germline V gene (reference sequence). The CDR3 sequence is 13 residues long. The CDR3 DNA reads TGTGCCAGCAGCTTGCCCAACGGCTATGGCTACACCTTC. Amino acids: CASSLPNGYGYTF.

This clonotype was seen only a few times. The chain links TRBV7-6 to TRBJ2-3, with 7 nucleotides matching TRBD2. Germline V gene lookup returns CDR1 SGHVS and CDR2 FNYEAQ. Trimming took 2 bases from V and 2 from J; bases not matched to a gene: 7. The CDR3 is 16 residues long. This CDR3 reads CASSLRAGAPTDTQYF. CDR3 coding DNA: TGTGCCAGCAGCTTACGGGCGGGAGCCCCCACAGATACGCAGTATTTT.

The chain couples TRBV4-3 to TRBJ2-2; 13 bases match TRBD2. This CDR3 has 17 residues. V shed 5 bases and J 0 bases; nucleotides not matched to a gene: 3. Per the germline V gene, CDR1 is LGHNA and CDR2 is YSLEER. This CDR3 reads CASSFGTSGANTGELFF. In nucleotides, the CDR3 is TGCGCCAGCAGCTTCGGGACTAGCGGGGCGAACACCGGGGAGCTGTTTTTT.